The 8 T cell receptor beta chains given below trace back to one sample, sequenced in a study of blood T cell repertoires in COVID-19. Sequenced by immunoSEQ multiplex PCR; TCRdb stores in-frame clones only, minus some. The sample includes some 120,000 clones, just over 90% of them seen just once. Material for sequencing was peripheral blood. The receptor set was obtained from a human donor with active COVID-19. The donor label of this sample is uncertain.

This clone was counted once. The chain is built from TRBV4-2 and TRBJ1-2, with 8 positions matching TRBD1. CDR3 length: 15 amino acids. With 2 bases clipped from V and 4 bases from J, the junction kept 6 bases outside the gene matches. The germline gives CDR1 LGHNA, CDR2 YNFKEQ. CDR3 loop: CASSQQGANSYGYTF. DNA of the CDR3: TGTGCCAGCAGCCAACAGGGGGCCAACTCCTATGGCTACACCTTC.

V usage is TRBV5-1 and J usage is TRBJ2-5; TRBD2 matches 10 bases. Germline CDR1 and CDR2: SGHRS and YFSETQ. This CDR3 region has 21 residues. V gave up 1 base and J gave up 5 bases; unmatched junction bases: 23. The DNA for the CDR3 is TGCGCCAGCAGCTTGTTACCCCCGGCCGGGCTAGCGGGGGCTAGAGGGGAGACCCAGTACTTC. Protein product: CASSLLPPAGLAGARGETQYF.

The chain uses TRBV10-3 and TRBJ2-7; tentatively, D is TRBD1 (6 bases). From germline, CDR1 is ENHRY and CDR2 SYGVKD. The CDR3 has 17 amino acids. CDR3 sequence: CAPSFPIWGRRAYEQYF. As DNA, the CDR3 is TGTGCTCCATCGTTCCCAATCTGGGGGCGTAGGGCCTACGAGCAGTACTTC.

V gene TRBV4-3 combines with J gene TRBJ2-1, with 9 bases that match TRBD2. V trimming: 0 bases; J trimming: 4 bases; junction bases outside the gene matches: 4. Per the germline V gene, CDR1 is LGHNA and CDR2 is YSLEER. This CDR3 contains 16 residues. The CDR3 loop is CASSQDFSGGYNEQFF. CDR3 coding DNA: TGCGCCAGCAGCCAAGATTTTAGCGGGGGTTACAATGAGCAGTTCTTC.

The chain has TRBV5-1 and TRBJ1-6, with 8 bases fitting TRBD1. This CDR3 is 15 amino acids long. Germline values: CDR1 SGHRS, CDR2 YFSETQ. The V and J ends lost 0 bases and 9 bases, in that order; junction bases with no gene match: 5. The CDR3 nucleotides are TGCGCCAGCAGCTTGGCGACAGGGGTGGGTTCACCCCTCCACTTT. Protein product: CASSLATGVGSPLHF.

This clone was seen more than once but under ten times. This sequence joins TRBV2 and TRBJ2-7, with 9 nucleotides matching TRBD2. From germline, CDR1 is SNHLY and CDR2 FYNNEI. The CDR3 totals 14 residues. Trimming at V came to 4 bases and at J to 5 bases, leaving 6 bases not matched to a gene. The CDR3 region is CASSVLAGRNEQYF. DNA of the CDR3: TGTGCCAGCAGTGTCCTAGCGGGGCGAAACGAGCAGTACTTC. Full variable domain (outside the CDR3, taken from reference TRBV2 and TRBJ2-7): EPEVTQTPSHQVTQMGQEVILRCVPISNHLYFYWYRQILGQKVEFLVSFYNNEISEKSEIFDDQFSVERPDGSNFTLKIRSTKLEDSAMYFCASSVLAGRNEQYFGPGTRLTVT.

The genes are TRBV7-6 and TRBJ2-3; D is uncertain. V lost 0 bases and J 3 bases, leaving 7 bases between the germline ends. In germline, CDR1 is SGHVS, CDR2 FNYEAQ. This CDR3 has 14 amino acids. This chain's CDR3 is CASSLASSTDTQYF. As DNA, the CDR3 is TGTGCCAGCAGCTTAGCTTCTAGTACAGATACGCAGTATTTT.

The V gene is TRBV10-3, the J gene TRBJ1-4, with 8 bases lining up with TRBD1. The length of the CDR3 is 14 residues. J was trimmed by 8 bases and V by 6 bases; bases with no gene match: 8. Per the germline V gene, CDR1 is ENHRY and CDR2 is SYGVKD. DNA of the CDR3: TGTGCCATCAGGGGGACAGGTCTTGGCGAAAAACTGTTTTTT. It specifies CAIRGTGLGEKLFF.